This T cell receptor beta chain was documented in a study of blood T cell repertoires in COVID-19. Overall study: The United States, Italy and Spain provided the acute and convalescent COVID-19 samples. The cDNA or gDNA used as material had been derived from T cells, B-cell-depleted T cells, or PBMCs.

CDR1 is SGHNT and CDR2 is YYREEE in the germline V gene (reference sequence). Trimming took 4 bases from V and 2 from J; bases not matched to a gene: 9. CDR3 size: 16 residues. This table comes from immunoSEQ multiplex PCR, and its TCRdb copy is limited to in-frame clones, with some not included. The sample comprises a few hundred thousand clones, about 87% of which are singletons, and 2.5% to 3.5% rests with the top ten. Participants, about 18 to 89 years old, spanned under 30 US areas. Participants were placed into cohorts based on the clinical history they reported. The sample was PBMCs or T cells enriched from blood (not recorded which). The clonotype originates from a woman aged 40-49 years who had been exposed to COVID-19. V gene TRBV5-4 combines with J gene TRBJ2-1; 7 bases are a match to TRBD2. CDR3 DNA sequence: TGTGCCAGCAGCGGGGGAGGGTTGGTCCCCTACAATGAGCAGTTCTTC. It codes for CASSGGGLVPYNEQFF. Full variable domain (remainder filled in from reference TRBV5-4 and TRBJ2-1): ETGVTQSPTHLIKTRGQQVTLRCSSQSGHNTVSWYQQALGQGPQFIFQYYREEENGRGNFPPRFSGLQFPNYSSELNVNALELDDSALYLCASSGGGLVPYNEQFFGPGTRLTVL.